These T cell receptor beta chains were read from a single sample in a study of CD8 T cells in ankylosing spondylitis. TCRdb fed the 5' RACE reads into MiXCR, producing one record per CDR3 protein. The sample includes roughly 440,000 distinct CDR3 sequences, more than 15% of them seen just once. Sequenced sample: blood, either unsorted or a sorted T cell fraction (not recorded which). Source of these receptors: a male donor with ankylosing spondylitis. The CDR3 runs from the conserved cysteine through the conserved F or W. A D gene is named only where the DNA matches it firmly. Rows give clone size only sometimes, using once, few, many, or a class for an expanded clone.

v_call	j_call	clone_size	d_call	cdr3_aa	cdr3_nt
TRBV7-8	TRBJ1-1	.	.	CASSLVEETEAFF	TGTGCCAGCAGCTTAGTAGAGGAAACTGAAGCTTTCTTT
TRBV27	TRBJ2-2	.	TRBD2	CASSLFYLTSGSGELFF	TGTGCCAGCAGTTTATTTTATTTGACTAGCGGGTCCGGGGAGCTGTTTTTT
TRBV11-2	TRBJ2-7	once	TRBD2	CASSSTGAGGGEQYF	TGTGCCAGCAGTTCCACGGGCGCGGGAGGAGGCGAGCAGTACTTC
TRBV15	TRBJ1-1	few	.	CATSRPSTGFTEAFF	TGTGCCACCAGCAGGCCTTCCACAGGGTTTACTGAAGCTTTCTTT
TRBV19	TRBJ1-5	.	TRBD1	CASRGDRASNQPQHF	TGTGCCAGTAGAGGAGACAGGGCGTCCAATCAGCCCCAGCATTTT
TRBV7-8	TRBJ2-2	few	TRBD2	CASRGLADTGELFF	TGTGCCAGCAGAGGGCTAGCGGACACCGGGGAGCTGTTTTTT
TRBV28	TRBJ1-5	.	TRBD1	CASIRGRAGQPQHF	TGTGCCAGCATCAGGGGGCGGGCGGGTCAGCCCCAGCATTTT
TRBV29-1	TRBJ1-1	few	TRBD1	CSVGRGTGETEAFF	TGCAGCGTTGGGAGAGGGACAGGGGAAACTGAAGCTTTCTTT
TRBV6-2/TRBV6-3	TRBJ2-5	.	.	CASSYNVEHPTQETQYF	TGTGCCAGCAGTTACAACGTCGAGCACCCCACCCAAGAGACCCAGTACTTC
TRBV20-1	TRBJ2-5	.	TRBD2	CSATGLAVVETQYF	TGCAGTGCGACGGGGCTAGCGGTTGTGGAGACCCAGTACTTC
TRBV27	TRBJ2-2	.	TRBD2	CASSLSAGTRRPGELFF	TGTGCCAGCAGTTTATCCGCGGGGACTAGACGGCCCGGGGAGCTGTTTTTT
TRBV18	TRBJ1-1	few	.	CASSPGKTEAFF	TGTGCCAGCTCACCAGGGAAGACTGAAGCTTTCTTT